This TCR beta chain was identified in a study of regulatory T cells in long-lasting Graves disease. This CDR3 region has 15 residues. Looked up from germline, CDR1 is LGHNA and CDR2 is YNFKEQ. V dropped 1 base and J dropped 5; count of bases not matched to a gene: 5. Points from the study as a whole: Researchers examined only peripheral blood and not thyroid tissue.

This clonotype was detected ten times or more. As yet, its antigen is unknown. Investigators prepared the TCR beta libraries by applying iRepertoire HTBI primers and Arm-PCR of CDR3 regions. TCRdb independently ran MiXCR on the multiplex PCR reads; one entry per CDR3 protein. The top ten hold 22% of the sample, which has around 400,000 distinct CDR3 sequences, roughly a sixth seen once. The time point: newly diagnosed GD, antithyroid drugs for less than 3 months. From PBMCs, RNA was extracted and then used to make the TCR library. J is TRBJ2-5 and V is TRBV4-2; 9 bases align to TRBD2. The clonotype originates from a female donor with Graves disease. Sequencing was performed on peripheral blood mononuclear cells (PBMCs), taken at new diagnosis, from a patient treated with antithyroid drugs. The CDR3 DNA reads TGTGCCAGCAGCCAAGGGGCTAGCGGGATGGAGACCCAGTACTTC. The encoded protein is CASSQGASGMETQYF.